The rows below give T cell receptor beta chains drawn from one sample of a study of regulatory T cells in long-lasting Graves disease. Each CDR3 protein gets one entry after TCRdb re-called the multiplex PCR reads with MiXCR. Counted here are 500,000 or so distinct CDR3 sequences, about 17% occurring once; the ten biggest clones make up 12%. These data were also reused for a study on T cells in Graves' hyperthyroidism and ophthalmopathy.

The sequences come from peripheral blood mononuclear cells (PBMCs), collected at new diagnosis, from a patient treated with antithyroid drugs. These TCRs come from a man aged 40-50 years with Graves disease. Each CDR3 is given with its conserved first and last residue. Fields, in order: D gene, clone size, J gene, V gene, CDR3 protein. D genes are given only for firm matches. Where a row states a size, it is once, few, many or the class of an expanded clone; other rows omit it.

.,many,TRBJ2-7,TRBV27,CASSLRADGYEQYF
TRBD2,many,TRBJ2-1,TRBV2,CASSRTSGSSNEQFF
TRBD1,few,TRBJ2-7,TRBV12-3/TRBV12-4,CASSLGQGMDEQYF
TRBD1,many,TRBJ2-1,TRBV5-1,CASSLEPGQGNNEQFF
TRBD1,many,TRBJ1-1,TRBV18,CASSTRGIAEAFF
.,few,TRBJ2-7,TRBV29-1,CSVRIAEAYEQYF
.,.,TRBJ1-5,TRBV19,CASRNRYSNQPQHF
.,many,TRBJ2-2,TRBV11-2,CASSYRGSGTGELFF
TRBD2,.,TRBJ2-2,TRBV9,CASSSRPGTRGNTGELFF
.,many,TRBJ2-5,TRBV7-6,CASSFGGARGQETQYF
TRBD1,.,TRBJ1-5,TRBV28,CAKSGTGEFQPQHF
TRBD1,many,TRBJ1-2,TRBV27,CASSLQTGGIYGYTF
TRBD2,many,TRBJ2-1,TRBV7-6,CASSSREGNEQFF
.,many,TRBJ2-3,TRBV12-5,CASGNLGQRFADTQYF
TRBD2,few,TRBJ2-1,TRBV28,CASSPGLAGVEQFF
.,.,TRBJ2-7,TRBV18,CASSQQDSLLSYEQYF
.,.,TRBJ2-7,TRBV19,CASSITVSLPSYEQYF
TRBD2,many,TRBJ2-7,TRBV11-2,CASSPRLAGEQYF
.,few,TRBJ1-2,TRBV20-1,CSARRLGENYGYTF
.,few,TRBJ2-1,TRBV30,CASHGGFNNEQFF
.,.,TRBJ2-7,TRBV7-9,CASSSVWSFGRGSYEQYF
TRBD1,few,TRBJ1-5,TRBV28,CASSLGRGRNQPQHF
.,few,TRBJ2-1,TRBV24-1,CATSESWVSSYNEQFF
.,.,TRBJ2-1,TRBV29-1,CSVTATSQFEQFF
.,many,TRBJ1-1,TRBV20-1,CSASGRGMNTEAFF
TRBD2,.,TRBJ2-1,TRBV5-1,CASSQGLAGSGYNEQFF
TRBD2,few,TRBJ2-3,TRBV4-1,CASSQESLAGRPDTQYF
.,many,TRBJ2-3,TRBV2,CASSPAGDSTDTQYF
.,.,TRBJ2-3,TRBV7-9,CASSRPPGGKSTDTQYF
.,.,TRBJ1-2,TRBV20-1,CSASLGANYGYTF
TRBD1,.,TRBJ1-2,TRBV24-1,CATSEAGTGGQGGYTF
.,.,TRBJ2-3,TRBV9,CASSVAKGADTQYF
TRBD2,.,TRBJ2-7,TRBV29-1,CSVEDRASGRSYEQYF
.,.,TRBJ1-4,TRBV5-5,CASSLLLTALKEKLFF
TRBD1,.,TRBJ2-7,TRBV28,CASTGRGPENEQYF
TRBD2,many,TRBJ2-7,TRBV20-1,CSAPRRLAGAYEQYF
.,.,TRBJ2-4,TRBV6-1,CASAWGGGKNIQYF
.,few,TRBJ1-5,TRBV7-8,CASSPRARHYSNQPQHF
.,.,TRBJ1-2,TRBV5-8,CASSLVGSRGYTF
.,many,TRBJ2-1,TRBV7-9,CASSPSRDHEQFF
.,.,TRBJ2-1,TRBV10-2,CASSELLVREQFF
TRBD1,many,TRBJ2-3,TRBV2,CASSLDRVGDTQYF
TRBD1,few,TRBJ1-1,TRBV2,CASTSPGQGAIAFF
TRBD1,many,TRBJ1-2,TRBV28,CASSLRDRVVPDYGYTF
TRBD1,.,TRBJ1-1,TRBV27,CASSSHEQGFTEAFF
.,.,TRBJ2-1,TRBV7-8,CASSLFGSTSSYNEQFF
.,.,TRBJ2-1,TRBV29-1,CSVDSFGAKDEQFF